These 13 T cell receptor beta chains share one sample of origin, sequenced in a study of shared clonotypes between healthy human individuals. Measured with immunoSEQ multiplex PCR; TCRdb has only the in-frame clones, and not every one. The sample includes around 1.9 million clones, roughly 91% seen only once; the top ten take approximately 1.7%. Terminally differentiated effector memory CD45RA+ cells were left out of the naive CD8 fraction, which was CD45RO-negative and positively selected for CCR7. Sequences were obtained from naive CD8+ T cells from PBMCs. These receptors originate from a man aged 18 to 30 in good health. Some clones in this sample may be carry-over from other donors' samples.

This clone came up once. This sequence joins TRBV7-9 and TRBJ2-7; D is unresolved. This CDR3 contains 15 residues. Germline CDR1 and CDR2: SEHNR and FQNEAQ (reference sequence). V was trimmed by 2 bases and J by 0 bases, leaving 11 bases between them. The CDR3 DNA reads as TGTGCCAGCAGCTTAAAGCCCGCGAGCTCCTACGAGCAGTACTTC. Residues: CASSLKPASSYEQYF.

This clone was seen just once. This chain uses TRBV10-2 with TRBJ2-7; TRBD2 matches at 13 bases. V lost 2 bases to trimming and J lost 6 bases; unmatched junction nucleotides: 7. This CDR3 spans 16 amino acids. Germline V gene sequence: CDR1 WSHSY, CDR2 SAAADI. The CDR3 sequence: CASSEPGTSGTGEQYF. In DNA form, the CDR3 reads TGCGCCAGCAGTGAGCCCGGGACTAGCGGGACAGGCGAGCAGTACTTC.

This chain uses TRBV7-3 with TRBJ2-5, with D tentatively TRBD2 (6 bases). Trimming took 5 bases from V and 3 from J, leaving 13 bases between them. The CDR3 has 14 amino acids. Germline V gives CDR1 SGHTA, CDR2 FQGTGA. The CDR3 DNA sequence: TGTGCCAGCAGCCCGTCGACGGGAGAAGAGACCCAGTACTTC. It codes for CASSPSTGEETQYF.

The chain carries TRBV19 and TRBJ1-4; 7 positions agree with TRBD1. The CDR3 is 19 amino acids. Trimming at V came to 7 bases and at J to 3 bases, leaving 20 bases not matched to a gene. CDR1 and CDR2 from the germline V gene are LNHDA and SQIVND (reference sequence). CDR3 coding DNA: TGTGCCAGTACAGGAACCTCCGGGACAGCCAAATCATCTAATGAAAAACTGTTTTTT. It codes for CASTGTSGTAKSSNEKLFF. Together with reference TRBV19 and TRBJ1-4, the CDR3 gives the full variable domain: DGGITQSPKYLFRKEGQNVTLSCEQNLNHDAMYWYRQDPGQGLRLIYYSQIVNDFQKGDIAEGYSVSREKKESFPLTVTSAQKNPTAFYLCASTGTSGTAKSSNEKLFFGSGTQLSVL.

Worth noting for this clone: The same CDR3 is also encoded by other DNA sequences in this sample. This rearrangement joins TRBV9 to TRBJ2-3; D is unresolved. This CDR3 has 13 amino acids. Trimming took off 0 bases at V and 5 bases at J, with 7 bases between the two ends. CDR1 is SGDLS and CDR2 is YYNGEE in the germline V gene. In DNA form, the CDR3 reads TGTGCCAGCAGCGTAGGAGGTGAAGATACGCAGTATTTT. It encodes CASSVGGEDTQYF.

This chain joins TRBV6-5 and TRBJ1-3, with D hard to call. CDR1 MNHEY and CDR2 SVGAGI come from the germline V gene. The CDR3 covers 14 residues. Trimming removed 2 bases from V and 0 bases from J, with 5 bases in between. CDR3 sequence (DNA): TGTGCCAGCAGTTACCTGAGCTCTGGAAACACCATATATTTT. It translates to CASSYLSSGNTIYF.

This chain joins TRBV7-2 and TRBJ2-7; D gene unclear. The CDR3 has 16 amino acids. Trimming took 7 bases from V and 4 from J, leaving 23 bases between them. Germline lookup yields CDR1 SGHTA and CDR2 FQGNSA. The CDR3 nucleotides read TGTGCCAGCACCCCGGATGGAAGAGGCCCCGGTTACGAGCAGTACTTC. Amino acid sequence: CASTPDGRGPGYEQYF.

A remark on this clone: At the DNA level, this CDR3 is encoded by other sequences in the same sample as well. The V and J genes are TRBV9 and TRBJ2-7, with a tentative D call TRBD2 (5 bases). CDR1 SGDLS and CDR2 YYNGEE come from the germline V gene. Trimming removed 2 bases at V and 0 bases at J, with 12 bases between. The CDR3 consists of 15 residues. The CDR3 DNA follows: TGTGCCAGCAGCGTCGGCAGTGGAGGCTCCTACGAGCAGTACTTC. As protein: CASSVGSGGSYEQYF. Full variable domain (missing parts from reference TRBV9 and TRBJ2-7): DSGVTQTPKHLITATGQRVTLRCSPRSGDLSVYWYQQSLDQGLQFLIQYYNGEERAKGNILERFSAQQFPDLHSELNLSSLELGDSALYFCASSVGSGGSYEQYFGPGTRLTVT.

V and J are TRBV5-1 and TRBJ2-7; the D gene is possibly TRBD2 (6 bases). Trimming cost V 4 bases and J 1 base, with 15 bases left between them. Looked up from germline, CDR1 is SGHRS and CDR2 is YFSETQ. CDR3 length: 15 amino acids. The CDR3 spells CASSEWGLGSYEQYF. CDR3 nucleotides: TGCGCCAGCAGCGAGTGGGGACTGGGGTCCTACGAGCAGTACTTC. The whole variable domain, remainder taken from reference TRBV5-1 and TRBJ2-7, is KAGVTQTPRYLIKTRGQQVTLSCSPISGHRSVSWYQQTPGQGLQFLFEYFSETQRNKGNFPGRFSGRQFSNSRSEMNVSTLELGDSALYLCASSEWGLGSYEQYFGPGTRLTVT.

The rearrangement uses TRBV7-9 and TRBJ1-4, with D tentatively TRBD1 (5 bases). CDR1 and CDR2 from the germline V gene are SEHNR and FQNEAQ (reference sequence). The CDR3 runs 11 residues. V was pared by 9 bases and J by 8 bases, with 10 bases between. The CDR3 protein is CASGGGEKLFF. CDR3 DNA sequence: TGTGCCAGTGGGGGAGGAGAAAAACTGTTTTTT.

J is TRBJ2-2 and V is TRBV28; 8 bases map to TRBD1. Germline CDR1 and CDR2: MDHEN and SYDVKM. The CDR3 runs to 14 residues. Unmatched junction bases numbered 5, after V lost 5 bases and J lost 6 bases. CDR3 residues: CASSLSGGPGELFF. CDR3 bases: TGTGCCAGCAGTCTCTCAGGGGGCCCCGGGGAGCTGTTTTTT.

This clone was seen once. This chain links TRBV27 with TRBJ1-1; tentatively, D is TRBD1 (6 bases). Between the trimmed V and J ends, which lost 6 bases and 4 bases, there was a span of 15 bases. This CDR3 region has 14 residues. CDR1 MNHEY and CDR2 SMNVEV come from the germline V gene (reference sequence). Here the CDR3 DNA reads TGTGCCAGCAGCATCATAACAGGGTCCACTGAAGCTTTCTTT. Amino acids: CASSIITGSTEAFF.

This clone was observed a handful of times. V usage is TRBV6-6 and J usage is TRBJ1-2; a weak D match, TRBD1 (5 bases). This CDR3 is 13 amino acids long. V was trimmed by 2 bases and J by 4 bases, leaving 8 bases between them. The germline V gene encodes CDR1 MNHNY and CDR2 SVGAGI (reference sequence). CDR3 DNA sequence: TGTGCCAGCAGTTACCTGGGGCCCTATGGCTACACCTTC. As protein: CASSYLGPYGYTF.